The 11 T cell receptor beta chains given below trace back to one sample, sequenced in a study of blood T cell repertoires in COVID-19. Here immunoSEQ multiplex PCR was the method, and the copy in TCRdb shows in-frame clones only, minus some. The table lists 200,000 to 250,000 clones, roughly 80% of them singletons. Sequenced material: peripheral blood. The receptors derive from a woman of 80 years or more with COVID-19, enrolled during active disease.

J is TRBJ2-7 and V is TRBV7-2; unclear D gene. Trimming cost V 4 bases and J 1 base, with 11 bases left between them. The germline CDR1 and CDR2 sequences are SGHTA and FQGNSA. The CDR3 covers 14 residues. Here the CDR3 DNA reads TGTGCCAGCAGCTATGGAGATCCTTCCTACGAGCAGTACTTC. It translates to CASSYGDPSYEQYF.

This rearrangement joins TRBV6-1 to TRBJ2-7; 10 bases are a match to TRBD2. With 0 bases clipped from V and 4 bases from J, the junction kept 12 bases outside the gene matches. The CDR3 covers 18 residues. From germline, CDR1 is MNHNS and CDR2 SASEGT. This CDR3 is CASSEAPSPGLALYEQYF. As DNA, the CDR3 is TGTGCCAGCAGTGAAGCGCCCTCCCCGGGACTAGCGCTGTACGAGCAGTACTTC.

This clone was detected a few times. The gene calls are TRBV27 and TRBJ1-2; tentatively, D is TRBD1 (5 bases). With 2 bases removed from V and 0 bases from J, the gap between germline ends came to 19 bases. The germline CDR1 and CDR2 sequences are MNHEY and SMNVEV (reference sequence). The CDR3 consists of 18 residues. CDR3 in amino acids: CASSLDPGSLHSNYGYTF. The DNA for the CDR3 is TGTGCCAGCAGTTTAGACCCAGGGTCGTTACACTCTAACTATGGCTACACCTTC.

This chain connects TRBV9 to TRBJ2-5, with D unclear. V shed 3 bases and J shed 3 bases, with 12 bases lying between them. Per the germline V gene, CDR1 is SGDLS and CDR2 is YYNGEE. The CDR3 consists of 14 residues. The CDR3 sequence is CASSDSAAEETQYF. Here the CDR3 DNA reads TGTGCCAGCAGCGACTCTGCCGCGGAAGAGACCCAGTACTTC.

This rearrangement joins TRBV27 to TRBJ1-2; 8 bases match TRBD1. Germline-derived CDR1 and CDR2 are MNHEY and SMNVEV (reference sequence). With V trimmed by 2 bases and J by 1 base, 9 bases remained unmatched. CDR3 size: 17 residues. The CDR3 sequence is CASSLRVGQGHNYGYTF. The CDR3 DNA is TGTGCCAGCAGTTTAAGAGTTGGACAGGGTCATAACTATGGCTACACCTTC.

The CDR3 region is CAISLSTGSDTQYF. In nucleotides, the CDR3 is TGTGCCATCAGTCTATCGACAGGGTCAGATACGCAGTATTTT. The chain joins TRBV10-3 to TRBJ2-3; 7 positions match TRBD1. Germline V gene sequence: CDR1 ENHRY, CDR2 SYGVKD. This CDR3 comprises 14 residues. Trimming took 5 bases from V and 4 from J; bases not matched to a gene: 6.

This clone was picked up one time. The genes are TRBV6-5 and TRBJ2-7; D possibly corresponds to TRBD1 (6 bases). The germline V and J ends were trimmed by 6 bases and 0 bases, with 9 bases remaining between them. This CDR3 is 13 amino acids long. CDR1 MNHEY and CDR2 SVGAGI come from the germline V gene. The CDR3 sequence: CASRETGSYEQYF. In DNA form, the CDR3 reads TGTGCCAGCAGGGAGACAGGCTCCTACGAGCAGTACTTC.

The chain carries TRBV3-1 (or the pseudogene TRBV3-2) and TRBJ1-1, with D possibly matching TRBD1 (6 bases). The ends were cut back, 6 bases at V and 4 bases at J, with 18 bases in the middle. The CDR3 loop spans 15 amino acids. The germline V gene has CDR1 LGHDT and CDR2 YNNKEL (reference sequence). The CDR3 DNA sequence: TGTGCCAGCAGGAAAGGTGGGGGCCGGGTCACTGAAGCTTTCTTT. Amino acid sequence: CASRKGGGRVTEAFF.

This clone was counted once. The rearrangement links TRBV7-9 to TRBJ2-1; TRBD1 agrees at 11 bases. Germline CDR1 reads SEHNR; CDR2 reads FQNEAQ (reference sequence). CDR3 length equals 15 residues. Trimming cost V 5 bases and J 8 bases; bases outside gene matches: 8. Here the CDR3 DNA reads TGTGCCAGCAGCCCTAGGGGACAGGGGGTCCATGAGCAGTTCTTC. Translation gives CASSPRGQGVHEQFF.

This sequence joins TRBV4-1 and TRBJ1-5; D unresolved. Trimming stripped 4 bases from V and 1 base from J, with 14 bases between. CDR1 and CDR2 (germline): MGHRA, YSYEKL. The CDR3 spans 16 residues. CDR3 sequence (DNA): TGCGCCAGCAGCCTCGAGGTAGTGTTGAGCAATCAGCCCCAGCATTTT. This sequence encodes CASSLEVVLSNQPQHF.

This rearrangement joins TRBV19 to TRBJ2-7; D is undetermined. Per the germline V gene, CDR1 is LNHDA and CDR2 is SQIVND (reference sequence). The CDR3 loop spans 13 amino acids. V dropped 3 bases and J dropped 2 bases, with 8 bases sitting between them. CDR3: CASSIRQTYEQYF. The CDR3 DNA is TGTGCCAGTAGTATCAGGCAGACCTACGAGCAGTACTTC.